The entry below describes one T cell receptor (beta chain). This clone showed up just once. What antigen it recognizes has not been identified. Within one base of it there is no much larger clone, and no base qualities were kept. According to the germline V gene (reference sequence), CDR1 reads LNHNV and CDR2 reads YYDKDF. V drops 1 base and J drops 3 bases, leaving 19 bases in between. The CDR3 runs 17 amino acids, cysteine and phenylalanine included. Only CDR3 DNA is held: 51 bases, read in frame from base 1. Healthy HIV-negative adults with no recently reported acute infections or vaccinations were included as donors. Every donor was a Caucasian adult living in Nashville, Tennessee, USA. Magnetic negative selection was used to enrich CD4+ T cells, after which naive cells were positively selected on CD45RA and the negative fraction became the memory subset. After blood collection by leukapheresis, PBMCs were isolated using Ficoll-Histopaque density gradient centrifugation and then cryopreserved in the vapor phase of liquid nitrogen. Analytical flow cytometry was used to check the purity and quantity of every magnetically sorted T cell population. Genomic DNA was isolated from every sorted fraction and measured by UV absorbance on a Nanodrop 2000c.

The data belong to a study of shared clonotypes between healthy human individuals (TCRdb year 2020). Looking at the study overall: The cohort comprised a couple of women and three men aged 18 to 49 years. For each donor, three plates each were used for CD4 naive and CD4 memory, two plates were used for CD8 naive, and one plate was used for CD8 memory. To estimate repertoire size and how much clonotypes are shared between individuals, the study performed deep sequencing of blood TCR repertoires from a few healthy adults. To increase sequencing depth and limit assay-specific biases, different laboratories used diverse techniques to prepare libraries and sequence TCR repertoires. Each donor's leukapheresis produced roughly between roughly 0.85 and 10 billion PBMCs. The paper's findings and limits, for the study overall: Across a few donors, around 5.4% of naive CD4, roughly 3.5% of naive CD8, 2% to 2.5% of memory CD4, and around 0.4% of memory CD8 clonotypes were shared. Even with the large sequencing depth, rarefaction of the sorted-subset datasets indicated that sequencing was incomplete. The genetic and exposure-history diversity represented was limited by the small number of donors. Estimated clonotype richness was generally larger for naive than for memory subsets. Higher generation probabilities were observed for clonotypes shared by all four sorted-subset donors than for non-shared clonotypes. Pairwise subsampling indicated that sequencing depth was expected to affect the degree of clonotype sharing among donors. Only blood was sampled, and tissue TCR repertoires likely differ from those in blood.

Using the deep immunoSEQ assay, multiplex PCR amplified TCR CDR3 regions from genomic DNA. For each cell subset, the extracted genomic DNA was distributed evenly across all wells of several immunoSEQ 96-well plates, and each plate served as one replicate. Each replicate PCR for sorted subsets received roughly 0.2 ug genomic DNA, equal to some 32,000 T cell genomes. Purified libraries were quantified with a Qubit 3.0 fluorometer, sized on a Bioanalyzer 2100, and re-quantified with the KAPA Library Quantification kit. Every immunoSEQ 96-well plate was sequenced on a dedicated single-read 150-cycle Illumina NextSeq 550 flow cell. In the original analysis: Because the immunoSEQ output held only junctional sequences and lacked quality scores, the filtering could not match the filtering applied to full-length reads. Sequences were annotated with PyIR, a Python wrapper for IgBLAST v1.9, using IMGT germline references to assign V/J genes and CDR3. Reads with weak V/J assignments (E-value above 1e-6), missing CDR3, stop codons, out-of-frame junctions, or ambiguous translated residues were removed. V3J clonotypes were defined as sequences sharing the same inferred V gene, J gene, and CDR3 amino acid sequence. The percentage overlap between two repertoires was calculated by dividing the number of shared unique clonotypes by the size of the smaller repertoire. Three approaches were used to assess repertoire richness: RTK rarefaction, the Chao1 estimator, and Recon v2.1 estimates of unobserved clonotypes. Generation probabilities were computed with OLGA for all TCRbeta clonotypes obtained by the gDNA method from several donors. In its TCRdb copy, this immuneACCESS table keeps in-frame sequences only and misses some clones. Where compared with another copy, unresolved V genes explain less than half of these, and the others have no known cause. From that table come the V and J calls and clone size; the DNA was used to work out D and trimming. The sample table shows around 2.3 million clones, and approximately 94% are seen once. The ten largest clonotypes hold 0.13% of the sample.

Sequenced material: naive CD4+ T cells sorted from blood. Sample cell subset or site, as interpreted from the label and publication: CD45RA+ positively selected. This chain is built from TRBV15 and TRBJ2-7, with the D segment identity uncertain. This TCR was recovered from a man between 18 and 29 years old in good health. For the CDR3, the sequence is CATSRALSPLLFYEQYF. Read as DNA, the sequence is TGTGCCACCAGCAGAGCGTTATCCCCCCTTCTTTTCTACGAGCAGTACTTC. The variable domain in full, with residues beyond the CDR3 obtained from the reference TRBV15 and TRBJ2-7 genes, is DAMVIQNPRYQVTQFGKPVTLSCSQTLNHNVMYWYQQKSSQAPKLLFHYYDKDFNNEADTPDNFQSRRPNTSFCFLDIRSPGLGDTAMYLCATSRALSPLLFYEQYFGPGTRLTVT.